The source of this TCR beta chain is a study of cytomegalovirus exposure and HLA in healthy donors. The study's findings and limits: Previously analyzed data showed that most TCR beta V segments were productive at a frequency of about 87% or about 30%. Cytomegalovirus association was assigned to approximately 180 TCR beta chains. Sequencing probably produced one cluster of sequence variants that were highly shared.

A note on this clone: Antigen unknown.

The PCR used 60 Vbeta and 13 Jbeta primers. Produced via immunoSEQ multiplex PCR; TCRdb's table is partial and in-frame only. The sample consists of 130,000 or so clones, less than 80% of them appearing once. Sequencing was done on a sample of PBMCs. This receptor was taken from a man aged 35 to 55 in good health and CMV-seropositive.

The CDR3 DNA follows: TGTGCCAGCAGTGGAGGTCCTTCACCCCTCCACTTT. Its translation is CASSGGPSPLHF. J is TRBJ1-6 and V is TRBV28; no definite D call. The V end was cut by 5 bases, the J end by 9 bases, with 8 bases between. This CDR3 spans 12 amino acids. The germline V gene has CDR1 MDHEN and CDR2 SYDVKM. Supplemented by reference TRBV28 and TRBJ1-6, the full variable domain reads DVKVTQSSRYLVKRTGEKVFLECVQDMDHENMFWYRQDPGLGLRLIYFSYDVKMKEKGDIPEGYSVSREKKERFSLILESASTNQTSMYLCASSGGPSPLHFGNGTRLTVT.